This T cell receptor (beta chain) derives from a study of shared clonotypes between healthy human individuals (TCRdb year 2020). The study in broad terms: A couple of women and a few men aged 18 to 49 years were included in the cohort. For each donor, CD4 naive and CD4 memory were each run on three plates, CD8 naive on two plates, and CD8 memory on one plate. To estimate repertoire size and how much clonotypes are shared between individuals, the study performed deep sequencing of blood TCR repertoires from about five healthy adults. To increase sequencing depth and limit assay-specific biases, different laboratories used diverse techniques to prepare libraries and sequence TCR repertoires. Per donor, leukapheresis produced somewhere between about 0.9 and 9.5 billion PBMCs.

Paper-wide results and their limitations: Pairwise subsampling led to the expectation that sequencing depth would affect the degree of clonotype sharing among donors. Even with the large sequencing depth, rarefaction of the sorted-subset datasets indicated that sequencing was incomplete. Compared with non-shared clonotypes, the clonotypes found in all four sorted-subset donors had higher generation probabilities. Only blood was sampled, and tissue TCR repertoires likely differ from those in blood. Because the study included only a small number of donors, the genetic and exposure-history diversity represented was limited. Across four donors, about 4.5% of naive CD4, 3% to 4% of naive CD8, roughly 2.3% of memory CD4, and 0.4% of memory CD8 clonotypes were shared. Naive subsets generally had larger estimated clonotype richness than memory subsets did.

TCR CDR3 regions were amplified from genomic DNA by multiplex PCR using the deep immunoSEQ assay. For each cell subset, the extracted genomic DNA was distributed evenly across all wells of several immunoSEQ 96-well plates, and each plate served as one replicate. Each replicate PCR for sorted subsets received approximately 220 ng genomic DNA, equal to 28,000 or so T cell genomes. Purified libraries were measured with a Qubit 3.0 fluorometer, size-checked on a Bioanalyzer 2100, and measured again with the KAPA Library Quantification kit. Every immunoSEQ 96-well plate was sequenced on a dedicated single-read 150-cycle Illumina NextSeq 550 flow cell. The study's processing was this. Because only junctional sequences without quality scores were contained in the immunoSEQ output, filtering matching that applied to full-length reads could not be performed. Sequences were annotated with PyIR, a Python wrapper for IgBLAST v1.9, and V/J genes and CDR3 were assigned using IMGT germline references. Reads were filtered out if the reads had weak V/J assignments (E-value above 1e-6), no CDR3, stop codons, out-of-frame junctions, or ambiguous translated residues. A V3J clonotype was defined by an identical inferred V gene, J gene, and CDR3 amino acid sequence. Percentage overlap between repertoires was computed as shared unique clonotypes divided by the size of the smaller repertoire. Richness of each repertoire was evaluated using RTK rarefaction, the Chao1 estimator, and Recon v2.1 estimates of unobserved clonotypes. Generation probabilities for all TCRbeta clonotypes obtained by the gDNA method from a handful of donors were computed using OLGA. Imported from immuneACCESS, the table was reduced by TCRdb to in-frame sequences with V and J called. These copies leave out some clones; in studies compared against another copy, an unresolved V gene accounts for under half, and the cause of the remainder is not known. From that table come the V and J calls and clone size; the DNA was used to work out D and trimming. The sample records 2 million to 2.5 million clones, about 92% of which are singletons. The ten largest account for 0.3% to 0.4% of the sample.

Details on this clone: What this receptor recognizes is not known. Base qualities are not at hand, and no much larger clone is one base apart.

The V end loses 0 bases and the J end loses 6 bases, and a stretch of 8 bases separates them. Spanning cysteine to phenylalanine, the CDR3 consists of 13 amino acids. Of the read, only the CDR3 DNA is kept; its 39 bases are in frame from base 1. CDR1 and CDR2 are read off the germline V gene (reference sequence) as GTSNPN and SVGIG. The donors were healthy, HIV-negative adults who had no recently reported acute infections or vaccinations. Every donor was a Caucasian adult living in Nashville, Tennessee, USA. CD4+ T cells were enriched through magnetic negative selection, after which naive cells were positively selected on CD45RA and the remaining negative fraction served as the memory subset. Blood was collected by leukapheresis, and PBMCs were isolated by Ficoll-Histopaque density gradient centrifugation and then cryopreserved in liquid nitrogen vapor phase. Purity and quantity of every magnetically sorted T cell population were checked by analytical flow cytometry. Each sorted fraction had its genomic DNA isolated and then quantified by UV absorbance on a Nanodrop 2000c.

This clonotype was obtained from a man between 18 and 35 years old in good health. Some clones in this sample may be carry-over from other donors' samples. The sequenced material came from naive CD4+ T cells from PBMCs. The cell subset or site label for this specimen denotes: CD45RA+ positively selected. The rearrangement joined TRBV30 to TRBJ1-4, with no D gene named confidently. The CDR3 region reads CAWSVRVHEKLFF. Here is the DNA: TGTGCCTGGAGTGTAAGGGTGCATGAAAAACTGTTTTTT.